This T cell receptor (beta chain) was sequenced in a study of T cell repertoires in cytomegalovirus infection. Overall study context: Public TCR beta signatures indicated both CMV infection and matching HLA type. Study-level findings and limits: CMV-specific TCR beta clonotypes restricted by HLA-C were the ones dominating the ex vivo response.

TCRdb independently ran MiXCR on the reads; one entry per CDR3 protein. The table shows 650,000 to 850,000 distinct CDR3 sequences, with roughly 29% occurring only once. This clonotype was seen a few times. As yet, its antigen is unknown. The CDR3 length is 12 residues. V was clipped by 10 bases and J by 13 bases, with 17 bases between them. Germline CDR1 and CDR2: MNHEY and SMNVEV (reference sequence). The sample here was cultured CD8+ T cells from PBMCs, taken from culture after CMV antigen stimulation. This clonotype was sampled from a human donor in good health (CMV status not recorded). Some clones in this sample may be carry-over from other donors' samples. The J gene is TRBJ1-6, the V gene TRBV27, with D tentatively TRBD1 (6 bases). The CDR3 DNA reads TGTGCCACCAAACAGGGTGGAGCTCCCCTCCACTTT. Translating it yields CATKQGGAPLHF.